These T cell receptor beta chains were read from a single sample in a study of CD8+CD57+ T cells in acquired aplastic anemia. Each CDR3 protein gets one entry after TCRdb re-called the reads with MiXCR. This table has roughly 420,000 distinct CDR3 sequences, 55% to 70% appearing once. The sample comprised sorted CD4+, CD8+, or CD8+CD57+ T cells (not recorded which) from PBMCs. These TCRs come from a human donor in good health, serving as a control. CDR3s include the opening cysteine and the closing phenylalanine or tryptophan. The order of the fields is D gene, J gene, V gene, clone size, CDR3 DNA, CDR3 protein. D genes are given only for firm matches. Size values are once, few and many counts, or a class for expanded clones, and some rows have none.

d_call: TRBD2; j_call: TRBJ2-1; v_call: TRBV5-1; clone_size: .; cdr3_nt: TGCGCCAGCAGCTTGGCCTCACTAGCGGGGGGGCTTACTTCGAATGAGCAGTTCTTC; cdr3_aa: CASSLASLAGGLTSNEQFF
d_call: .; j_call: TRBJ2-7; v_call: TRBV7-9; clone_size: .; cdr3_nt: TGTGCCAGCAGCCAAGCAACGCAGACGGTCCTTAGCGAGCAGTACTTC; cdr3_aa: CASSQATQTVLSEQYF
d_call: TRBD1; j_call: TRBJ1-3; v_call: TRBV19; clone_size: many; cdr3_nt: TGTGCCACCAGCCCCCGGGACAGTGGAAACACCATATATTTT; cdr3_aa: CATSPRDSGNTIYF
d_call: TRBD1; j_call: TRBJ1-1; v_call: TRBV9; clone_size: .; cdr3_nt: TGTGCCAGCAGCTACCAGGGGGGTGACATTGAACCATTCTTT; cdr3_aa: CASSYQGGDIEPFF
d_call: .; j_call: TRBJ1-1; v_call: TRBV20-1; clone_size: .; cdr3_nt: TGCAGTGCTGTTAAGAAACAAACCTCTGAAGCTTTCTTT; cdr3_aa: CSAVKKQTSEAFF
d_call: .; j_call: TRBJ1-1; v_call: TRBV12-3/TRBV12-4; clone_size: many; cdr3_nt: TGTGCCAGCAGTTCATCAGAGAACACTGAAGCTTTCTTT; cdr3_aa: CASSSSENTEAFF
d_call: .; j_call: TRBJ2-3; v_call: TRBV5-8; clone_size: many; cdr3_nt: TGTGCCAGCAGCCCCGGGGCAGGGGGCACAGATACGCAGTATTTT; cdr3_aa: CASSPGAGGTDTQYF
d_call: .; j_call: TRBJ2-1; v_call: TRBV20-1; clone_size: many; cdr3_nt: TGCAGTGCTAGAGATTGGGACAATTTAAATGAGCAGTTCTTC; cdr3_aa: CSARDWDNLNEQFF
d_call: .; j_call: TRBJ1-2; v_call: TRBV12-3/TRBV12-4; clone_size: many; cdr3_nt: TGTGCCAGCAGTTTAGAAGAGAACTATGGCTACACCTTC; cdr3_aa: CASSLEENYGYTF
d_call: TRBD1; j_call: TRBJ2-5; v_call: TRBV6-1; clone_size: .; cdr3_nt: TGCGCCAGCAGCCGAGGCCGGGATCCAAAGGGGACCGGGACAGGGGTCCAAGGGACCCAGTACTTC; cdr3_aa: CASSRGRDPKGTGTGVQGTQYF
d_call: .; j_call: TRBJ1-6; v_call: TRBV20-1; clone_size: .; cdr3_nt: TGCAGTGCTCCGCGACTATCAGCTAGTTCACCCCTCCACTTT; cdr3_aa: CSAPRLSASSPLHF
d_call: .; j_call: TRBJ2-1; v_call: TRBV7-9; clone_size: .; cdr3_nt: TGTGCCAGCAGCGGGGTCGGATACTCCTACAATGAGCAGTTCTTC; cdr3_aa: CASSGVGYSYNEQFF
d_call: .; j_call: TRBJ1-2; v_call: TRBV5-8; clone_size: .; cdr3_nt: TGTGCCAGCAGCAGCCAACCCAGCTACACCTTC; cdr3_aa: CASSSQPSYTF
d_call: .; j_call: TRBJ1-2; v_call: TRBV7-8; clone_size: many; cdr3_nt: TGTGCCAGCAGCCTAGGGACGGACCCTAACTATGGCTACACCTTC; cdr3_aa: CASSLGTDPNYGYTF
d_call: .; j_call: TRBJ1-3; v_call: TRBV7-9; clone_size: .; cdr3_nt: TGTGCCAGCAGCTTAGGAGTAGGAGATACGCAGTATTTTTATTTT; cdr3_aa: CASSLGVGDTQYFYF
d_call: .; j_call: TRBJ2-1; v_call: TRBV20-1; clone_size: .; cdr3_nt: TGCAGTGCTAGAGATCAGGGATTCGGCGATGAGCAGTTCTTC; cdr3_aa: CSARDQGFGDEQFF
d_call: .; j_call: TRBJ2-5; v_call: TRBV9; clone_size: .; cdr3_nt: TGTGCCAGCAGCTGGGGGGCCAAGTACTTC; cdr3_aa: CASSWGAKYF